This TCR beta chain was documented in a study of control samples from healthy donors and cancer patients (dated by TCRdb to 2018 to 2021). Library method: the immunoSEQ multiplex PCR assay. TCRdb provides this immuneACCESS table in a form limited to in-frame rearrangements. Some clones are lacking; in checked studies, under half of them reflect an unresolved V gene, and why the rest are absent is not known. This sample has 90,000 to 150,000 clones in its table, and 70% to 90% of those were observed once. 40% of the sample is taken by the ten largest. Notes on this clone: The antigen this receptor binds is unknown. One base away there is no much larger clone; base qualities are not given.

The CDR3 has 15 amino acids, counting the end cysteine and phenylalanine. The read is trimmed to its CDR3 DNA, 45 bases read in frame from base 1. According to the germline V gene (reference sequence), CDR1 reads LNHNV and CDR2 reads YYDKDF. Trimmed from V: 4 bases; trimmed from J: 7 bases; junction bases lacking a gene match: 6. Sequencing was performed on blood. The sequence was obtained from a middle-aged man in good health. The chain is encoded by TRBV15 joined to TRBJ1-4, with TRBD1 matching 10 junction bases. The base sequence is TGTGCCACCAGCATCCGGGACAGGGGTAGTGAAAAACTGTTTTTT. The translation is CATSIRDRGSEKLFF.